A selection of T cell receptor beta chains follows, all from one sample in a study of T cells in narcolepsy. TCRdb's table, derived via immunoSEQ multiplex PCR, lists solely in-frame clones and lacks some. The profile covers 20,000 to 30,000 clones, with more than 80% appearing a single time and less than 1.5% taken by the ten largest. Material: CD45RA- memory CD4+ T cells from PBMCs. Every receptor here comes from a human donor with narcolepsy. Both conserved end residues are part of each CDR3. Fields, in order: V gene, CDR3 protein.

v_call: TRBV5-4
cdr3_aa: CASSLDRQSYGYTF

v_call: TRBV7-8
cdr3_aa: CASSDPGQGSHEQYF

v_call: TRBV5-1
cdr3_aa: CASSLAPLARETQYF

v_call: TRBV18
cdr3_aa: CASSPISGRTFTGELFF

v_call: TRBV7-8
cdr3_aa: CASSLAGASGETQYF

v_call: TRBV5-1
cdr3_aa: CASSFIAGTSYNEQFF

v_call: TRBV11-2
cdr3_aa: CASSSLTDRTDTQYF

v_call: TRBV5-6
cdr3_aa: CASSLGDTRLAKNIQYF

v_call: TRBV10-3
cdr3_aa: CAISGKAGGREKLFF

v_call: TRBV7-6
cdr3_aa: CASRPPGLAGGEQYF

v_call: TRBV5-1
cdr3_aa: CASSPTGGGGETQYF

v_call: TRBV9
cdr3_aa: CASSVGLAGAGGELFF

v_call: TRBV28
cdr3_aa: CASSTTGDGYTF

v_call: TRBV29-1
cdr3_aa: CSVEDLGEGVGYTF

v_call: TRBV10-3
cdr3_aa: CAISRESLAGANVLTF

v_call: TRBV7-3
cdr3_aa: CASSLQGGFEQYF

v_call: TRBV5-1
cdr3_aa: CASSMGVSGVQETQYF

v_call: TRBV2
cdr3_aa: CASKGLAGPLDTQYF

v_call: TRBV5-1
cdr3_aa: CASSFRNEKLFF

v_call: TRBV18
cdr3_aa: CASSPLGGSTDTQYF

v_call: TRBV27
cdr3_aa: CASSLMGQNYGYTF

v_call: TRBV5-6
cdr3_aa: CASSLTASDTIYF

v_call: TRBV2
cdr3_aa: CASSEARLLAGSTDTQYF

v_call: TRBV6-5
cdr3_aa: CASSFGTGAGNTIYF

v_call: TRBV18
cdr3_aa: CASSPNTAADAEAFF

v_call: TRBV11-3
cdr3_aa: CASSQGSDSNQPQHF

v_call: TRBV14
cdr3_aa: CASSQEAALVDTQYF

v_call: TRBV11-3
cdr3_aa: CASSLGVGKDTQYF

v_call: TRBV27
cdr3_aa: CASKRGDYEQYF

v_call: TRBV9
cdr3_aa: CASSVATGETYEQYF

v_call: TRBV28
cdr3_aa: CASSIGTGDEQYF

v_call: TRBV7-8
cdr3_aa: CASSSNTGFGSRVSEAFF

v_call: TRBV27
cdr3_aa: CASSRSGNSYNEQFF

v_call: TRBV15
cdr3_aa: CATSRVTGTQNTGELFF

v_call: TRBV28
cdr3_aa: CASAPGTGDNQPQHF

v_call: TRBV19
cdr3_aa: CATSRDYNYEQYF

v_call: TRBV29-1
cdr3_aa: CSGGLAGEAQYF

v_call: TRBV11-2
cdr3_aa: CASSLGGLRDTEAFF

v_call: TRBV27
cdr3_aa: CASSLSGNSYNEQFF

v_call: TRBV12-5
cdr3_aa: CASGLTQLAGTYNEQFF

v_call: TRBV2
cdr3_aa: CASSDIRGRRTGELFF

v_call: TRBV2
cdr3_aa: CATGTGRGSGEQYF

v_call: TRBV21-1
cdr3_aa: CASSTRDSGRNEQYF

v_call: TRBV10-3
cdr3_aa: CAISVSRGKNTIYF

v_call: TRBV5-1
cdr3_aa: CASSLFTDNSPLHF

v_call: TRBV13
cdr3_aa: CASSKGQQGGNTIYF